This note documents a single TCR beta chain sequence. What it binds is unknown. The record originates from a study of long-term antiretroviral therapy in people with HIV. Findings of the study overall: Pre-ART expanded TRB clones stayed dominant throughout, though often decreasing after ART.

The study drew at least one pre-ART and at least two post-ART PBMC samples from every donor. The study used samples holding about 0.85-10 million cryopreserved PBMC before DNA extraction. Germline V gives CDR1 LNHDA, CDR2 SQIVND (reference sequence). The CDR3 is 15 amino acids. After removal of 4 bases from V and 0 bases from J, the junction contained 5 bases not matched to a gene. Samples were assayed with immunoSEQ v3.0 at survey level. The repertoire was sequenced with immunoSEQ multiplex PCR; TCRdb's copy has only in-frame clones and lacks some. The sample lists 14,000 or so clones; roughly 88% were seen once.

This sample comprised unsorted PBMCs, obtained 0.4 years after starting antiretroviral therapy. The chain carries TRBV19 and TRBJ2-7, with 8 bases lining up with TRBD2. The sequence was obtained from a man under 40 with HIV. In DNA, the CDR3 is TGTGCCAGTAGTAGCCTAGCGGGTTACTCCTACGAGCAGTACTTC. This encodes CASSSLAGYSYEQYF.